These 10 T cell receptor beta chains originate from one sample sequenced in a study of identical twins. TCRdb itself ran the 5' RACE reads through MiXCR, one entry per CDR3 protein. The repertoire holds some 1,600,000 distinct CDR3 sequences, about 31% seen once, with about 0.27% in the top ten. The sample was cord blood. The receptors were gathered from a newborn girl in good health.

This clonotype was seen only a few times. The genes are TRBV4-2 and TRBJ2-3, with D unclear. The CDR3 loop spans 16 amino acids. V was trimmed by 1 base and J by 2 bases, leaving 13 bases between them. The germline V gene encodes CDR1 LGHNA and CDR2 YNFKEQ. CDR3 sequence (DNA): TGTGCCAGCAGCCAAGTGGGTAACGGGTACACAGATACGCAGTATTTT. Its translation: CASSQVGNGYTDTQYF.

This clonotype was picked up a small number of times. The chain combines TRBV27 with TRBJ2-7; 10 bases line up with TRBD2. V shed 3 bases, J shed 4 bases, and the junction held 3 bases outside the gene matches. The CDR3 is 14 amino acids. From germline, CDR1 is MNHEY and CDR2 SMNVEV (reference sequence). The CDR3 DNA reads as TGTGCCAGCAGTTTCGGGACTAGCGATTACGAGCAGTACTTC. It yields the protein CASSFGTSDYEQYF.

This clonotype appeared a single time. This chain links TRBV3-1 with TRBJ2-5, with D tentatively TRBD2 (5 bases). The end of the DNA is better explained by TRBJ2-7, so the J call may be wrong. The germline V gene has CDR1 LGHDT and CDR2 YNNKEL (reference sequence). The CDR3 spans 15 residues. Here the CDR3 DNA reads TGTGCCAGCAGCCAAGCCTTCGGGGATACCTACGAGCAGTACTTC. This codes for CASSQAFGDTYEQYF.

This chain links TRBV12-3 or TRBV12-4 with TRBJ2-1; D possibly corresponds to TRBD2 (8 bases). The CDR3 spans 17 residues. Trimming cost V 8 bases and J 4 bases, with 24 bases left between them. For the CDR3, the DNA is TGTGCCAGCCGTCTGCGAGGGGGCGGGGGGTCTTACAATGAGCAGTTCTTC. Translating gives CASRLRGGGGSYNEQFF.

CDR3 protein: CSARPSLGAKRPLNTEAFF. For the CDR3, the DNA is TGCAGTGCTAGGCCTTCCCTAGGAGCTAAACGACCTCTGAACACTGAAGCTTTCTTT. The chain carries TRBV20-1 and TRBJ1-1; the D is unclear. V lost 3 bases and J lost 0, with 26 bases in between. The germline V gene encodes CDR1 DFQATT and CDR2 SNEGSKA (reference sequence). This CDR3 spans 19 amino acids.

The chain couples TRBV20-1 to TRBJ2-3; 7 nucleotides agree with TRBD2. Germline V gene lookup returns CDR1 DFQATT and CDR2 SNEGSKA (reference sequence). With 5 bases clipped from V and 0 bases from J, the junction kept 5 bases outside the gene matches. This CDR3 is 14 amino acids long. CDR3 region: CSAGREGSTDTQYF. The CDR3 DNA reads TGCAGTGCTGGCAGGGAGGGGAGCACAGATACGCAGTATTTT.

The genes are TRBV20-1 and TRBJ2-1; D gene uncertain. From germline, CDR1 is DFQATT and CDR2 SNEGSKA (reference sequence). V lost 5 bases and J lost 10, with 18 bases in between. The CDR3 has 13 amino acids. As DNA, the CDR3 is TGCAGTGCTCCCCCTAGTGGCGGCGGAGAGCAGTTCTTC. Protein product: CSAPPSGGGEQFF.

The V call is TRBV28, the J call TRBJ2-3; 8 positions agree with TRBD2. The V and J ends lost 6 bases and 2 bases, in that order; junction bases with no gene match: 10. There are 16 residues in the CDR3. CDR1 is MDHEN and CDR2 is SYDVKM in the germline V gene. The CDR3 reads CASSPLLAGPTDTQYF. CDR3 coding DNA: TGTGCCAGCAGCCCCCTCTTAGCGGGACCCACAGATACGCAGTATTTT. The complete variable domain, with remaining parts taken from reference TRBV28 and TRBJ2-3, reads DVKVTQSSRYLVKRTGEKVFLECVQDMDHENMFWYRQDPGLGLRLIYFSYDVKMKEKGDIPEGYSVSREKKERFSLILESASTNQTSMYLCASSPLLAGPTDTQYFGPGTRLTVL.

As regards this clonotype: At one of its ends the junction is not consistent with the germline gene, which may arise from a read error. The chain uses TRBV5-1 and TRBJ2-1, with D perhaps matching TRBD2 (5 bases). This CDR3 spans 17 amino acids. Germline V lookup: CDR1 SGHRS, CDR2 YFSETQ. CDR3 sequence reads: CAGSLSGRGEPYNEQFF. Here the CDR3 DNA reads TGCGCCGGCAGCTTGTCGGGTCGGGGTGAACCCTACAATGAGCAGTTCTTC. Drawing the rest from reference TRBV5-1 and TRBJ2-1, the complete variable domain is KAGVTQTPRYLIKTRGQQVTLSCSPISGHRSVSWYQQTPGQGLQFLFEYFSETQRNKGNFPGRFSGRQFSNSRSEMNVSTLELGDSALYLCAGSLSGRGEPYNEQFFGPGTRLTVL.

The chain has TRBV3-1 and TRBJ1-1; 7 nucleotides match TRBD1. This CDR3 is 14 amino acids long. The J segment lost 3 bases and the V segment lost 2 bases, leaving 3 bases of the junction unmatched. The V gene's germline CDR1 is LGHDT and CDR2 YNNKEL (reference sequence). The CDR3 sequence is CASSQQQGYTEAFF. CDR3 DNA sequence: TGTGCCAGCAGCCAACAACAGGGGTACACTGAAGCTTTCTTT.